These T cell receptor beta chains were read from a single sample in a study of blood T cells in healthy people across ages. TCRdb reprocessed the 5' RACE reads via MiXCR and lists one record per CDR3 protein. The data contain about 570,000 distinct CDR3 sequences, about 27% of them seen just once; the ten biggest clones take up roughly 3.5%. The same specimen was also included in a second study, on T cells of mothers and their children.

What was sequenced was blood. These receptor sequences come from a boy aged 2 to 10 in good health. The CDR3 runs from the conserved cysteine through the conserved F or W. A D gene is named only where the DNA matches it firmly. Clone size is given for some rows only: seen once, a few or many times, or a class if the clone is expanded.

J gene: TRBJ1-2; clone size: few; V gene: TRBV2; D gene: NA; CDR3 protein: CASSEFMGGNYGYTF; CDR3 DNA: TGTGCCAGCAGTGAATTTATGGGGGGAAACTATGGCTACACCTTC
J gene: TRBJ1-2; clone size: few; V gene: TRBV29-1; D gene: NA; CDR3 protein: CSVSNGYGYTF; CDR3 DNA: TGCAGCGTTTCAAACGGATATGGCTACACCTTC
J gene: TRBJ2-3; clone size: NA; V gene: TRBV6-2/TRBV6-3; D gene: NA; CDR3 protein: CASSALGADTQYF; CDR3 DNA: TGTGCCAGCAGCGCATTGGGGGCAGATACGCAGTATTTT
J gene: TRBJ1-1; clone size: NA; V gene: TRBV10-3; D gene: NA; CDR3 protein: CAIRDSLRMNTEAFF; CDR3 DNA: TGTGCCATCAGAGACAGCCTCCGAATGAACACTGAAGCTTTCTTT
J gene: TRBJ1-2; clone size: few; V gene: TRBV20-1; D gene: NA; CDR3 protein: CSSSYGYTF; CDR3 DNA: TGCAGTTCATCTTATGGCTACACCTTC
J gene: TRBJ2-7; clone size: NA; V gene: TRBV7-8; D gene: NA; CDR3 protein: CASSLMVRSYEQYF; CDR3 DNA: TGTGCCAGCAGCTTAATGGTCAGATCCTACGAGCAGTACTTC
J gene: TRBJ1-3; clone size: few; V gene: TRBV6-6; D gene: NA; CDR3 protein: CASSPRGGARGNTIYF; CDR3 DNA: TGTGCCAGCAGCCCAAGAGGGGGGGCTCGGGGAAACACCATATATTTT
J gene: TRBJ2-7; clone size: NA; V gene: TRBV29-1; D gene: NA; CDR3 protein: CSVGVSGSYEQYF; CDR3 DNA: TGCAGCGTTGGGGTTAGCGGCTCCTACGAGCAGTACTTC
J gene: TRBJ2-2; clone size: NA; V gene: TRBV5-1; D gene: TRBD2; CDR3 protein: CASSLETSHRFGELFF; CDR3 DNA: TGCGCCAGCAGCCTGGAGACTAGCCACCGTTTCGGGGAGCTGTTTTTT
J gene: TRBJ2-1; clone size: few; V gene: TRBV5-6; D gene: NA; CDR3 protein: CASSPGAEIEQFF; CDR3 DNA: TGTGCCAGCAGCCCCGGAGCGGAGATAGAGCAGTTCTTC
J gene: TRBJ2-1; clone size: once; V gene: TRBV2; D gene: NA; CDR3 protein: CASRNRVSSYNGQFF; CDR3 DNA: TGTGCCAGCAGGAACAGGGTGAGCTCCTACAATGGGCAGTTCTTC
J gene: TRBJ2-1; clone size: few; V gene: TRBV9; D gene: NA; CDR3 protein: CASSVGGHNEQFF; CDR3 DNA: TGTGCCAGCAGCGTAGGGGGCCACAATGAGCAGTTCTTC
J gene: TRBJ2-7; clone size: few; V gene: TRBV5-1; D gene: TRBD1; CDR3 protein: CASSVDRAYEQYF; CDR3 DNA: TGCGCCAGCAGCGTAGACAGGGCCTACGAGCAGTACTTC
J gene: TRBJ2-1; clone size: NA; V gene: TRBV25-1; D gene: NA; CDR3 protein: CASSEYMVRKQFF; CDR3 DNA: TGTGCCAGCAGTGAATATATGGTGAGGAAGCAGTTCTTC
J gene: TRBJ2-5; clone size: NA; V gene: TRBV11-2; D gene: TRBD2; CDR3 protein: CASNTGTSGGWTETQYF; CDR3 DNA: TGTGCCAGCAATACGGGAACTAGCGGGGGGTGGACAGAGACCCAGTACTTC
J gene: TRBJ2-1; clone size: few; V gene: TRBV6-5; D gene: TRBD1; CDR3 protein: CASALGGQGLNEQFF; CDR3 DNA: TGTGCCAGCGCCCTGGGGGGACAGGGGTTGAATGAGCAGTTCTTC
J gene: TRBJ1-3; clone size: NA; V gene: TRBV20-1; D gene: NA; CDR3 protein: CSVESSAGNTIYF; CDR3 DNA: TGCAGTGTAGAGTCGTCAGCCGGAAACACCATATATTTT
J gene: TRBJ2-7; clone size: NA; V gene: TRBV7-9; D gene: NA; CDR3 protein: CASSFQLSSYEQYF; CDR3 DNA: TGTGCCAGCAGCTTCCAGTTGAGCTCCTACGAGCAGTACTTC
J gene: TRBJ2-1; clone size: NA; V gene: TRBV14; D gene: NA; CDR3 protein: CASSRNQYRDNEQFF; CDR3 DNA: TGTGCTAGCAGCCGAAACCAATACCGGGACAATGAGCAGTTCTTC
J gene: TRBJ2-6; clone size: many; V gene: TRBV20-1; D gene: NA; CDR3 protein: CSARDSASGANVLTF; CDR3 DNA: TGCAGTGCTAGGGACAGTGCATCTGGGGCCAACGTCCTGACTTTC
J gene: TRBJ2-3; clone size: once; V gene: TRBV7-9; D gene: TRBD2; CDR3 protein: CASSLVSSGGDTQYF; CDR3 DNA: TGTGCCAGCAGCTTAGTTTCTAGCGGGGGAGATACGCAGTATTTT
J gene: TRBJ2-1; clone size: NA; V gene: TRBV7-9; D gene: TRBD2; CDR3 protein: CGRGDAKHNEQFF; CDR3 DNA: TGTGGACGGGGGGACGCGAAGCACAATGAGCAGTTCTTC
J gene: TRBJ1-2; clone size: NA; V gene: TRBV21-1; D gene: NA; CDR3 protein: CASSKAAGYGYTF; CDR3 DNA: TGTGCCAGCAGCAAAGCTGCGGGGTATGGCTACACCTTC
J gene: TRBJ2-2; clone size: few; V gene: TRBV4-3; D gene: NA; CDR3 protein: CASSHALHCTGELFF; CDR3 DNA: TGCGCCAGCAGCCATGCTCTACATTGCACCGGGGAGCTGTTTTTT
J gene: TRBJ1-4; clone size: few; V gene: TRBV15; D gene: NA; CDR3 protein: CATSRDRPQANEKLFF; CDR3 DNA: TGTGCCACCAGCAGAGATCGGCCCCAGGCTAATGAAAAACTGTTTTTT
J gene: TRBJ2-5; clone size: few; V gene: TRBV7-9; D gene: NA; CDR3 protein: CASSVSTGETQYF; CDR3 DNA: TGTGCCAGCAGCGTGTCTACGGGGGAGACCCAGTACTTC
J gene: TRBJ1-4; clone size: few; V gene: TRBV27; D gene: NA; CDR3 protein: CASSLSPARTNEKLFF; CDR3 DNA: TGTGCCAGCAGTTTATCTCCTGCCAGAACTAATGAAAAACTGTTTTTT
J gene: TRBJ2-1; clone size: NA; V gene: TRBV9; D gene: NA; CDR3 protein: CASSVVYSNNEQFF; CDR3 DNA: TGTGCCAGCAGCGTAGTATACAGCAACAATGAGCAGTTCTTC
J gene: TRBJ2-5; clone size: NA; V gene: TRBV30; D gene: NA; CDR3 protein: CAWSVSRGTQYF; CDR3 DNA: TGTGCCTGGAGTGTGTCCCGAGGGACCCAGTACTTC
J gene: TRBJ1-2; clone size: few; V gene: TRBV7-2; D gene: NA; CDR3 protein: CASSLWSYGYTF; CDR3 DNA: TGTGCCAGCAGCTTATGGTCCTATGGCTACACCTTC
J gene: TRBJ2-5; clone size: NA; V gene: TRBV7-3; D gene: NA; CDR3 protein: CASSLNPSIQETQYF; CDR3 DNA: TGTGCCAGCAGCTTAAACCCTAGCATCCAAGAGACCCAGTACTTC
J gene: TRBJ1-2; clone size: NA; V gene: TRBV2; D gene: NA; CDR3 protein: CASSDSVKNYGYTF; CDR3 DNA: TGTGCCAGCAGTGATTCAGTGAAAAACTATGGCTACACCTTC
J gene: TRBJ2-7; clone size: few; V gene: TRBV7-2; D gene: TRBD2; CDR3 protein: CASRSAGGGNEQYF; CDR3 DNA: TGTGCCAGCAGATCCGCCGGGGGGGGCAACGAGCAGTACTTC
J gene: TRBJ2-7; clone size: NA; V gene: TRBV5-1; D gene: NA; CDR3 protein: CASSLTPQGYEQYF; CDR3 DNA: TGCGCCAGCAGCTTGACGCCCCAGGGTTACGAGCAGTACTTC
J gene: TRBJ2-1; clone size: NA; V gene: TRBV5-1; D gene: TRBD2; CDR3 protein: CASTNSGGSYNEQFF; CDR3 DNA: TGCGCCAGCACCAATAGCGGGGGGAGCTACAATGAGCAGTTCTTC
J gene: TRBJ2-7; clone size: few; V gene: TRBV5-5; D gene: NA; CDR3 protein: CASRREGSALTLEQYF; CDR3 DNA: TGTGCCAGCAGGAGAGAGGGGTCAGCCCTTACTTTGGAGCAGTACTTC
J gene: TRBJ2-7; clone size: NA; V gene: TRBV6-5; D gene: TRBD1; CDR3 protein: CASSSSGTGIDEQYF; CDR3 DNA: TGTGCCAGCAGTTCATCCGGGACAGGGATCGACGAGCAGTACTTC
J gene: TRBJ2-5; clone size: many; V gene: TRBV5-6; D gene: NA; CDR3 protein: CASSLDLNGETQYF; CDR3 DNA: TGTGCCAGCAGCTTGGACCTGAATGGGGAGACCCAGTACTTC
J gene: TRBJ1-3; clone size: few; V gene: TRBV6-6; D gene: NA; CDR3 protein: CASSYSRPGTIYF; CDR3 DNA: TGTGCCAGCAGTTACTCTCGGCCGGGCACCATATATTTT
J gene: TRBJ2-2; clone size: few; V gene: TRBV14; D gene: NA; CDR3 protein: CASSHYLRGTGELFF; CDR3 DNA: TGTGCCAGCAGCCACTACCTCAGGGGCACCGGGGAGCTGTTTTTT
J gene: TRBJ2-5; clone size: few; V gene: TRBV7-2; D gene: NA; CDR3 protein: CASSLERAQETQYF; CDR3 DNA: TGTGCCAGCAGCCTCGAGCGGGCGCAAGAGACCCAGTACTTC
J gene: TRBJ1-2; clone size: NA; V gene: TRBV19; D gene: NA; CDR3 protein: CATKGYGYTF; CDR3 DNA: TGTGCTACCAAGGGCTATGGCTACACCTTC
J gene: TRBJ2-7; clone size: few; V gene: TRBV5-1; D gene: NA; CDR3 protein: CARDPWDEQYF; CDR3 DNA: TGCGCCAGGGACCCTTGGGACGAGCAGTACTTC
J gene: TRBJ2-4; clone size: few; V gene: TRBV2; D gene: NA; CDR3 protein: CASKRSGSLRDIQYF; CDR3 DNA: TGTGCCAGCAAAAGATCAGGCTCCCTAAGGGACATTCAGTACTTC
J gene: TRBJ2-5; clone size: NA; V gene: TRBV18; D gene: NA; CDR3 protein: CASSPLRDETQYF; CDR3 DNA: TGTGCCAGCTCACCCTTGCGGGATGAGACCCAGTACTTC
J gene: TRBJ2-1; clone size: few; V gene: TRBV7-2; D gene: TRBD2; CDR3 protein: CASSFSGYNEQFF; CDR3 DNA: TGTGCCAGCAGCTTTAGCGGGTACAATGAGCAGTTCTTC
J gene: TRBJ1-1; clone size: few; V gene: TRBV3-1; D gene: NA; CDR3 protein: CASSQIPGSTEAFF; CDR3 DNA: TGTGCCAGCAGCCAAATCCCAGGGTCCACTGAAGCTTTCTTT
J gene: TRBJ1-4; clone size: few; V gene: TRBV12-3/TRBV12-4; D gene: NA; CDR3 protein: CASREQNEKLFF; CDR3 DNA: TGTGCCAGCAGGGAACAAAATGAAAAACTGTTTTTT
J gene: TRBJ2-5; clone size: NA; V gene: TRBV5-4; D gene: TRBD2; CDR3 protein: CASSLGLAGTQETQYF; CDR3 DNA: TGTGCCAGCAGCCTGGGACTAGCGGGTACCCAAGAGACCCAGTACTTC
J gene: TRBJ2-1; clone size: NA; V gene: TRBV3-1; D gene: TRBD2; CDR3 protein: CASSQEAGYNEQFF; CDR3 DNA: TGTGCCAGCAGCCAAGAAGCGGGATACAATGAGCAGTTCTTC
J gene: TRBJ1-5; clone size: NA; V gene: TRBV3-1; D gene: TRBD1; CDR3 protein: CASSQGTGDLRQPQHF; CDR3 DNA: TGTGCCAGCAGCCAAGGGACAGGGGATTTACGACAGCCCCAGCATTTT
J gene: TRBJ1-6; clone size: NA; V gene: TRBV12-3/TRBV12-4; D gene: NA; CDR3 protein: CASSLTGPNSPLHF; CDR3 DNA: TGTGCCAGCAGTTTAACAGGGCCCAATTCACCCCTCCACTTT
J gene: TRBJ2-2; clone size: few; V gene: TRBV30; D gene: NA; CDR3 protein: CASKKGGRTGELFF; CDR3 DNA: TGTGCCTCGAAGAAAGGCGGCCGCACCGGGGAGCTGTTTTTT
J gene: TRBJ2-2; clone size: NA; V gene: TRBV29-1; D gene: TRBD1; CDR3 protein: CSVRGLLGTGELFF; CDR3 DNA: TGCAGCGTAAGGGGGCTACTAGGGACCGGGGAGCTGTTTTTT
J gene: TRBJ2-2; clone size: few; V gene: TRBV5-5; D gene: NA; CDR3 protein: CASSSTTVRITGELFF; CDR3 DNA: TGTGCCAGCAGCTCGACGACAGTTCGGATTACCGGGGAGCTGTTTTTT
J gene: TRBJ2-7; clone size: NA; V gene: TRBV12-3/TRBV12-4; D gene: TRBD2; CDR3 protein: CASSSGLAAYEQYF; CDR3 DNA: TGTGCCAGCAGTTCGGGACTAGCGGCCTACGAGCAGTACTTC
J gene: TRBJ2-7; clone size: few; V gene: TRBV7-6; D gene: TRBD1; CDR3 protein: CASSPKPGQGSEQYF; CDR3 DNA: TGTGCCAGCAGCCCGAAGCCGGGACAGGGAAGCGAGCAGTACTTC